Shown below are 23 T cell receptor beta chains from a single sample sequenced in a study of cytomegalovirus exposure and HLA in healthy donors. A multiplex PCR was run with 60 Vbeta primers and 13 Jbeta primers. The table came from immunoSEQ multiplex PCR; TCRdb's copy has only in-frame clones and leaves some out. The sample consists of some 66,000 clones, roughly 80% of them appearing once. The sample comprised PBMCs. The receptors shown here come from a woman aged 25 to 45 in good health and CMV-seronegative.

The sample holds a few counts of this clone. The rearrangement links TRBV10-3 to TRBJ2-5; D perhaps matches TRBD1 (5 bases). Germline assignment: CDR1 ENHRY and CDR2 SYGVKD. Trimming took 4 bases from V and 3 from J, leaving 6 bases between them. The CDR3 sequence is 12 residues long. As DNA, the CDR3 is TGTGCCATCAGTGGGGGCAAAGAGACCCAGTACTTC. Encoded protein: CAISGGKETQYF.

The CDR3 reads CAWSAWDRVAGELFF. CDR3 nucleotide sequence: TGTGCCTGGAGTGCCTGGGACAGGGTCGCCGGGGAGCTGTTTTTT. The rearrangement links TRBV30 to TRBJ2-2; 9 nucleotides line up with TRBD1. Unmatched junction bases numbered 6, after V lost 1 base and J lost 6 bases. Germline lookup yields CDR1 GTSNPN and CDR2 SVGIG (reference sequence). This CDR3 has 15 residues.

This chain uses TRBV6-1 with TRBJ2-1; weak D call: TRBD1 (6 bases). Germline V gene data show CDR1 as MNHNS and CDR2 as SASEGT. Trimming pared 4 bases from V and 5 bases from J, leaving 18 bases between. This CDR3 is 16 amino acids long. Here the CDR3 DNA reads TGTGCCAGCAGTGGTATGGGGACACGGGGAAACAATGAGCAGTTCTTC. Amino acid sequence: CASSGMGTRGNNEQFF.

This chain links TRBV7-9 with TRBJ2-2; 9 bases agree with TRBD2. This CDR3 contains 17 residues. The germline V gene has CDR1 SEHNR and CDR2 FQNEAQ (reference sequence). V was pared by 5 bases and J by 0 bases, with 7 bases of the junction left unmatched. CDR3 in amino acids: CASSPQSGGSNTGELFF. CDR3 DNA: TGTGCCAGCAGCCCCCAGAGCGGGGGGTCGAACACCGGGGAGCTGTTTTTT. The full variable domain, with the rest looked up from reference TRBV7-9 and TRBJ2-2, is DTGVSQNPRHKITKRGQNVTFRCDPISEHNRLYWYRQTLGQGPEFLTYFQNEAQLEKSRLLSDRFSAERPKGSFSTLEIQRTEQGDSAMYLCASSPQSGGSNTGELFFGEGSRLTVL.

The chain recombines TRBV4-3 with TRBJ2-1, with 9 bases matching TRBD2. This CDR3 spans 17 amino acids. The V and J ends lost 1 base and 5 bases, in that order; junction bases with no gene match: 9. Germline loops: CDR1 LGHNA, CDR2 YSLEER. Here the CDR3 reads CASSQVLAGTPNNEQFF. For the CDR3, the DNA is TGCGCCAGCAGCCAAGTCCTAGCGGGGACTCCTAACAATGAGCAGTTCTTC.

The chain employs TRBV4-1 and TRBJ2-5; 8 bases match TRBD1. The germline gives CDR1 MGHRA, CDR2 YSYEKL. The CDR3 has 15 amino acids. V was clipped by 3 bases and J by 4 bases; unmatched bases: 7. CDR3 DNA: TGCGCCAGCAGCCAGCAATCAGGGGGCCGAGAGACCCAGTACTTC. This codes for CASSQQSGGRETQYF.

The chain carries TRBV2 and TRBJ2-3; TRBD2 matches at 13 bases. CDR1 is SNHLY, CDR2 FYNNEI, per germline. Unmatched junction bases numbered 7, after V lost 0 bases and J lost 4 bases. This CDR3 has 18 amino acids. This chain's CDR3 is CASSEALLAGGRSDTQYF. CDR3 DNA: TGTGCCAGCAGTGAAGCTCTACTAGCGGGGGGGCGATCAGATACGCAGTATTTT.

The chain joins TRBV4-1 to TRBJ2-7; D gene unclear. CDR1 is MGHRA, CDR2 YSYEKL, per germline. The V end lost 4 bases, the J end lost 3 bases, and 16 bases lay between the germline ends. The CDR3 consists of 15 residues. CDR3 protein: CASSLESDPFYEQYF. The DNA for the CDR3 is TGCGCCAGCAGCCTGGAGTCCGACCCTTTCTACGAGCAGTACTTC.

The V and J genes are TRBV6-5 and TRBJ2-7; D uncertain. CDR1 and CDR2 from the germline V gene are MNHEY and SVGAGI. The CDR3 spans 11 residues. V shed 2 bases and J shed 6 bases, with 5 bases lying between them. CDR3: CASSYGFEQYF. The CDR3 region has the DNA TGTGCCAGCAGTTACGGCTTCGAGCAGTACTTC.

The gene calls are TRBV7-2 and TRBJ1-3; D gene uncertain. This CDR3 has 15 residues. In germline, CDR1 is SGHTA, CDR2 FQGNSA. The ends were cut back, 2 bases at V and 0 bases at J, with 8 bases in the middle. The CDR3 coding sequence is TGTGCCAGCAGCTTAACAGTGAGCTCTGGAAACACCATATATTTT. Its protein product is CASSLTVSSGNTIYF.

This clone is medium-sized (0.01 to 0.1%) in the sample. This CDR3 reads CASSKGDSYSNQPQHF. In DNA, the CDR3 is TGTGCCAGCAGTAAAGGGGACAGCTATAGCAATCAGCCCCAGCATTTT. The rearrangement joins TRBV6-6 to TRBJ1-5; 7 bases line up with TRBD1. V was clipped by 5 bases and J by 0 bases; unmatched bases: 7. Germline V gives CDR1 MNHNY, CDR2 SVGAGI (reference sequence). This CDR3 has 16 residues.

This chain joins TRBV5-4 and TRBJ2-5, with 10 positions matching TRBD2. The CDR3 is 18 residues long. V lost 4 bases to trimming and J lost 2 bases; unmatched junction nucleotides: 14. Germline V gene sequence: CDR1 SGHNT, CDR2 YYREEE (reference sequence). The CDR3 DNA sequence: TGTGCCAGCAGCAGAGTGCTTAAACTAGCGGGGCTACAAGAGACCCAGTACTTC. Its protein product is CASSRVLKLAGLQETQYF.

The rearrangement links TRBV10-3 to TRBJ1-1; TRBD1 matches at 8 bases. V lost 4 bases and J lost 4; bases outside the gene matches: 8. The length of the CDR3 is 15 residues. In germline, CDR1 is ENHRY, CDR2 SYGVKD. CDR3 residues: CAISGVTGGITEAFF. In DNA form, the CDR3 reads TGTGCCATCAGTGGGGTAACAGGGGGAATCACTGAAGCTTTCTTT.

The chain combines TRBV19 with TRBJ1-5; 8 bases are a match to TRBD1. The V segment lost 8 bases and the J segment 0 bases; nucleotides outside the gene matches: 3. Per germline, CDR1 LNHDA and CDR2 SQIVND (reference sequence). This CDR3 spans 14 amino acids. CDR3 loop: CASPDRDSNQPQHF. For the CDR3, the DNA is TGTGCCAGTCCGGACAGGGATAGCAATCAGCCCCAGCATTTT.

The rearrangement uses TRBV7-2 and TRBJ2-7; 12 bases line up with TRBD1. There are 15 residues in the CDR3. With V trimmed by 3 bases and J by 9 bases, 9 bases remained unmatched. Germline lookup yields CDR1 SGHTA and CDR2 FQGNSA. The CDR3 sequence: CASSFTGQGAGGQYF. The CDR3 bases are TGTGCCAGCAGCTTCACGGGACAGGGGGCCGGTGGGCAGTACTTC.

The chain employs TRBV10-1 and TRBJ2-4, with a possible D match to TRBD1 (6 bases). V was trimmed by 3 bases and J by 9 bases, leaving 12 bases between them. Looked up from germline, CDR1 is WNHNN and CDR2 is SYGVQD (reference sequence). The CDR3 is 13 amino acids. CDR3 in DNA: TGCGCCAGCAGTGAAGGGGGTGGGAGCATTCAGTACTTC. Its protein is CASSEGGGSIQYF.

This clone appeared a single time. The V and J genes are TRBV6-5 and TRBJ1-1; no firm D call. The germline V gene has CDR1 MNHEY and CDR2 SVGAGI. V lost 8 bases, J lost 6 bases, and 10 bases lay in between. The CDR3 is 11 amino acids. The CDR3 spells CASLGLSEAFF. CDR3 nucleotide sequence: TGTGCCAGCCTAGGACTCTCTGAAGCTTTCTTT.

The chain uses TRBV2 and TRBJ1-1; tentatively, D is TRBD1 (6 bases). The CDR3 loop spans 14 amino acids. Germline V gives CDR1 SNHLY, CDR2 FYNNEI. Trimming pared 7 bases from V and 5 bases from J, leaving 17 bases between. CDR3 DNA sequence: TGTGCCAGCAAGCGGGGGGCGGAAAGGACTGAAGCTTTCTTT. Its translation is CASKRGAERTEAFF.

A single count supports this clone. The rearrangement joins TRBV7-2 to TRBJ2-1; TRBD2 might be the D (6 bases). This CDR3 has 16 residues. The germline CDR1 and CDR2 sequences are SGHTA and FQGNSA. Trimming took off 2 bases at V and 5 bases at J, with 16 bases between the two ends. Here the CDR3 DNA reads TGTGCCAGCAGCTTAAAGACGGCTAGCGTCAACAATGAGCAGTTCTTC. It codes for CASSLKTASVNNEQFF.

This clone was detected once. The chain carries TRBV11-2 and TRBJ2-7; 9 bases agree with TRBD1. The CDR3 loop spans 15 amino acids. V lost 5 bases to trimming and J lost 4 bases; unmatched junction nucleotides: 9. The germline gives CDR1 SGHAT, CDR2 FQNNGV. The CDR3 is CASSAQGAHLYEQYF. CDR3 sequence (DNA): TGTGCCAGCAGCGCACAGGGGGCGCATTTATACGAGCAGTACTTC.

The CDR3 sequence: CATRRDSTNTEAFF. The CDR3 bases are TGTGCCACCAGACGGGACAGTACGAACACTGAAGCTTTCTTT. The rearrangement links TRBV7-8 to TRBJ1-1, with TRBD1 matching over 7 bases. CDR1 SGHVS and CDR2 FQNEAQ come from the germline V gene. Unmatched junction bases numbered 9, after V lost 10 bases and J lost 1 base. CDR3 length equals 14 residues.

A note on this clone: A read error may produce the germline difference seen at one junction end. The chain has TRBV5-4 and TRBJ2-3; 12 nucleotides agree with TRBD2. There are 17 residues in the CDR3. CDR1 and CDR2 from the germline V gene are SGHNT and YYREEE (reference sequence). This CDR3 reads CTSSERLAGDITDTQYF. DNA of the CDR3: TGTACCAGCAGCGAGAGACTAGCGGGGGATATCACAGATACGCAGTATTTT.

This rearrangement joins TRBV27 to TRBJ2-1; 8 bases agree with TRBD1. The ends lost 5 bases at V and 9 bases at J; junction bases unmatched: 12. The CDR3 consists of 15 residues. Germline lookup yields CDR1 MNHEY and CDR2 SMNVEV (reference sequence). The CDR3 here is CASSEAGGRLGEQFF. The CDR3 DNA reads as TGTGCCAGCAGTGAGGCAGGGGGCCGTTTGGGTGAGCAGTTCTTC.